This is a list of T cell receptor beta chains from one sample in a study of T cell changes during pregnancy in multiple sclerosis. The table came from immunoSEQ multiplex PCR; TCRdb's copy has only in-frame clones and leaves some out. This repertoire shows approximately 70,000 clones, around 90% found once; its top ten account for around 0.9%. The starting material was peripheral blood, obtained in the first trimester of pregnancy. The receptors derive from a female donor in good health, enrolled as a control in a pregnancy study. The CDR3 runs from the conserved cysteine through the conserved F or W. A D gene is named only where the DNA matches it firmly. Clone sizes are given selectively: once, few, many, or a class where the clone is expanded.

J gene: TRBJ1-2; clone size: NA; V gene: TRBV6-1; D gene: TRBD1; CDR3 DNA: TGTGCCAGCAGTGAAGCCGGGACAGGGCATCCTGGCTACACCTTC; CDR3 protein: CASSEAGTGHPGYTF
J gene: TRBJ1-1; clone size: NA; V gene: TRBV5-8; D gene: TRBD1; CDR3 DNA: TGTGCCAGCGGCGACCTAGGCAGGGGGCCGACTGAAGCTTTCTTT; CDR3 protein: CASGDLGRGPTEAFF
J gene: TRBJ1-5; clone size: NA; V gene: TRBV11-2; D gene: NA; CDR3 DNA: TGTGCCAGCAGCGCCTACCTGAATAGCAATCAGCCCCAGCATTTT; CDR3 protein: CASSAYLNSNQPQHF
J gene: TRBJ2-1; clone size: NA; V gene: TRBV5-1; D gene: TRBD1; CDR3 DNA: TGCGCCAGCAGATCTTCAGGGGGCAGCTCCTACAATGAGCAGTTCTTC; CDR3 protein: CASRSSGGSSYNEQFF
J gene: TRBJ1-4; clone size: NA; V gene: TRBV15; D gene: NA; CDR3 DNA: TGTGCCACCAGTTTGGTGGGGGCCTTGGATGAAAAACTGTTTTTT; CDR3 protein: CATSLVGALDEKLFF
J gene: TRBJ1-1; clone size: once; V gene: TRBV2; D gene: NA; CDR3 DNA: TGTGCCAGCAGTGACGGCAGGGAAGCTTTCTTT; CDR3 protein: CASSDGREAFF
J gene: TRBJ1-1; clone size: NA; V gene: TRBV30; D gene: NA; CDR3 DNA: TGTGCCTGGGGACAGATAAACACTGAAGCTTTCTTT; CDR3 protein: CAWGQINTEAFF
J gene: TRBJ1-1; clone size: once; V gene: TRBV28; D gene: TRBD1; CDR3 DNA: TGTGCCAGCAGTTTAGGGACAGCCTCTGAAGCTTTCTTT; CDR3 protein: CASSLGTASEAFF
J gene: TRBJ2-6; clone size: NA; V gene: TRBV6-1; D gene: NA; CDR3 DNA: TGTGCCAGCAGAGGGGTGGCTGGGGCCAACGTCCTGACTTTC; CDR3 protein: CASRGVAGANVLTF
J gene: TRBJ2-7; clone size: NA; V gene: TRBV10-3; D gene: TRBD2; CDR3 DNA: TGTGCCATCAGTGCATTAGCGGGAGAGAAGAACGAGCAGTACTTC; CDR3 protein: CAISALAGEKNEQYF
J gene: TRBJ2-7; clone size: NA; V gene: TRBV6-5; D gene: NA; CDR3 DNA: TGTGCCAGCAGCCGACACGGTGACTCCTACGAGCAGTACTTC; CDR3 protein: CASSRHGDSYEQYF
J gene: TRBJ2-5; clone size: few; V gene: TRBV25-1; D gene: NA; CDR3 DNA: TGTGCCAGCAATTGGGCGCAAGAGACCCAGTACTTC; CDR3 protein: CASNWAQETQYF
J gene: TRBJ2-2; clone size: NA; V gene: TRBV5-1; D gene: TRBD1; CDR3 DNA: TGCGCCAGCAGCTTAGGGGGCTTGAACACCGGGGAGCTGTTTTTT; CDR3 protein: CASSLGGLNTGELFF
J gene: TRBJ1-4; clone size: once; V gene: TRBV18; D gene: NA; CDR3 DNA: TGTGCCAGCTCACCTTACAACAGCCGTGAGGAAAAACTGTTTTTT; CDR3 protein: CASSPYNSREEKLFF
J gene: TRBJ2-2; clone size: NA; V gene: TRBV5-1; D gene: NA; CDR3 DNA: TGCGCCAGCAGCTTATATAAAGGCGGTAACACCGGGGAGCTGTTTTTT; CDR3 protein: CASSLYKGGNTGELFF
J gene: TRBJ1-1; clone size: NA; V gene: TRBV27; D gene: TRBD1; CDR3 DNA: TGTGCCAGCAGTTTGCGCCGGGGACAGATAATAGCTAACACTGAAGCTTTCTTT; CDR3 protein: CASSLRRGQIIANTEAFF
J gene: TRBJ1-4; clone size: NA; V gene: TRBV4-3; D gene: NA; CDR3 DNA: TGCGCCAGCAGCCAAGTTAGTAGCAGACCCAATGAAAAACTGTTTTTT; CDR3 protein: CASSQVSSRPNEKLFF